Presented here are 25 T cell receptor beta chains from one specimen sequenced in a study of cytomegalovirus exposure and HLA in healthy donors (dated by TCRdb to the late 2010s). The library was produced with the immunoSEQ multiplex PCR assay. The multiplex PCR relied on a mix of 60 forward primers for TCR Vbeta segments and 13 reverse primers for TCR Jbeta segments. Here the immuneACCESS table is served through TCRdb, limited to in-frame sequences with V and J called. Missing clones are a known gap in these copies; in checked studies unresolved V genes cover under half, and the rest lacks a known reason. The sample has roughly 150,000 clones on record, approximately 83% of them singletons. About 3.1% of the sample is in the top ten clones. Sequences were obtained from PBMCs. All receptors derive from a male donor in good health and CMV-seronegative.

The chain combines TRBV6-5 with TRBJ2-1; 7 nucleotides match TRBD2. In germline, CDR1 is MNHEY, CDR2 SVGAGI. This CDR3 region has 15 residues. The V and J ends lost 4 bases and 7 bases, in that order; junction bases with no gene match: 10. The CDR3, as DNA: TGTGCCAGCAGTTCCGCTAGGGAGGGGAAGAATGAGCAGTTCTTC. Its translation is CASSSAREGKNEQFF.

V and J are TRBV29-1 and TRBJ2-5; 7 bases fit TRBD2. The last part of the DNA fits TRBJ2-7 better; the J call may be wrong. The CDR3 totals 13 residues. Germline V gene lookup returns CDR1 SQVTM and CDR2 ANQGSEA. The CDR3, as DNA: TGCAGCGTTGTGCTAGCGGCGGCCTACGAGCAGTACTTC. This gives the protein CSVVLAAAYEQYF.

Here the CDR3 reads CASSLRQGNTEAFF. CDR3 DNA: TGCGCCAGCAGCCTCCGACAGGGGAACACTGAAGCTTTCTTT. V usage is TRBV5-1 and J usage is TRBJ1-1, with 7 bases that match TRBD1. Germline CDR1 reads SGHRS; CDR2 reads YFSETQ. The CDR3 runs to 14 residues. With 4 bases clipped from V and 1 base from J, the junction kept 4 bases outside the gene matches.

This chain joins TRBV5-4 and TRBJ2-7; a weak D match, TRBD1 (6 bases). V lost 4 bases and J lost 2, with 10 bases in between. Germline CDR1 reads SGHNT; CDR2 reads YYREEE (reference sequence). The CDR3 length is 13 residues. CDR3 residues: CASSRQVTYEQYF. The CDR3 DNA follows: TGTGCCAGCAGCCGACAGGTAACCTACGAGCAGTACTTC.

The rearrangement links TRBV7-9 to TRBJ1-4; no clear D gene. The V end was cut by 8 bases, the J end by 7 bases, with 14 bases between. From germline, CDR1 is SEHNR and CDR2 FQNEAQ (reference sequence). This CDR3 is built from 13 residues. CDR3 DNA: TGTGCCAGCCCCGAGGAAGAGGGTGAAAAACTGTTTTTT. The encoded protein is CASPEEEGEKLFF.

The rearrangement joins TRBV9 to TRBJ2-1, with D possibly being TRBD2 (5 bases). The CDR3 loop spans 13 amino acids. Between the trimmed V and J ends, which lost 0 bases and 10 bases, there was a span of 11 bases. Germline V gene data show CDR1 as SGDLS and CDR2 as YYNGEE. The CDR3: CASSVEPGGEQFF. The CDR3 DNA follows: TGTGCCAGCAGCGTAGAACCAGGCGGGGAGCAGTTCTTC.

V usage is TRBV28 and J usage is TRBJ2-7; D possibly corresponds to TRBD1 (6 bases). Trimming took off 7 bases at V and 7 bases at J, with 14 bases between the two ends. CDR3 length: 12 residues. Germline V gene lookup returns CDR1 MDHEN and CDR2 SYDVKM. The CDR3 DNA is TGTGCCAGCACACCCTTAAGGGGGGAGCAGTACTTC. Translation gives CASTPLRGEQYF.

The chain has TRBV5-4 and TRBJ2-5; TRBD1 is a possible D gene (6 bases). The length of the CDR3 is 14 residues. The ends were cut back, 2 bases at V and 2 bases at J, with 10 bases in the middle. Germline loops: CDR1 SGHNT, CDR2 YYREEE (reference sequence). Here the CDR3 reads CASSLTGSQETQYF. The CDR3, as DNA: TGTGCCAGCAGCTTAACAGGGAGTCAAGAGACCCAGTACTTC.

The chain uses TRBV28 and TRBJ1-1; TRBD1 might be the D (6 bases). The CDR3 is 12 residues long. CDR1 MDHEN and CDR2 SYDVKM come from the germline V gene. V shed 5 bases and J shed 11 bases, with 15 bases lying between them. CDR3 residues: CASSTSGARAFF. CDR3 in DNA: TGTGCCAGCAGTACATCAGGGGCAAGGGCTTTCTTT.

A note on this clone: The sample has other DNA sequences that encode this CDR3 too. The V call is TRBV5-4, the J call TRBJ1-2, with D perhaps TRBD1 (5 bases). Germline V lookup: CDR1 SGHNT, CDR2 YYREEE (reference sequence). V shed 4 bases and J shed 1 base, with 8 bases lying between them. CDR3 length: 13 amino acids. DNA for the CDR3: TGTGCCAGCAGCCCCGACAGTAACTATGGCTACACCTTC. Residues: CASSPDSNYGYTF.

J is TRBJ2-1 and V is TRBV19, with 11 bases aligning to TRBD1. The CDR3 is made up of 15 amino acids. With 6 bases clipped from V and 7 bases from J, the junction kept 8 bases outside the gene matches. CDR1 LNHDA and CDR2 SQIVND come from the germline V gene (reference sequence). The CDR3 region has the DNA TGTGCCAGTAGCACCCGGACAGGGGGCCCGAATGAGCAGTTCTTC. Translation gives CASSTRTGGPNEQFF.

A few counts support this clone. The chain combines TRBV28 with TRBJ1-5; 7 bases agree with TRBD1. Germline loops: CDR1 MDHEN, CDR2 SYDVKM. V lost 8 bases and J lost 0; bases outside the gene matches: 22. The CDR3 runs 20 residues. CDR3 in amino acids: CASLPRDSSGGSYSNQPQHF. The CDR3 DNA reads TGTGCCAGCCTACCGCGGGACAGTTCTGGGGGTTCCTATAGCAATCAGCCCCAGCATTTT.

This clone was detected once. Written as DNA, the CDR3 is TGCGCCAGCTCCATCTCCATGAGCACTGAAGCTTTCTTT. This translates into CASSISMSTEAFF. V usage is TRBV5-1 and J usage is TRBJ1-1; D uncertain. V was clipped by 7 bases and J by 4 bases, with 14 bases between them. Per the germline V gene, CDR1 is SGHRS and CDR2 is YFSETQ. The CDR3 covers 13 residues.

This clone was seen a handful of times. The rearrangement links TRBV11-1 to TRBJ2-1; weak D call: TRBD2 (5 bases). Germline loops: CDR1 SGHAT, CDR2 FQDESV (reference sequence). Trimming removed 2 bases at V and 0 bases at J, with 8 bases between. CDR3 length equals 15 residues. Here the CDR3 reads CASSLFGSSYNEQFF. In DNA, the CDR3 is TGTGCCAGCAGCTTATTTGGGAGCTCCTACAATGAGCAGTTCTTC.

This clone was detected only once. The chain carries TRBV7-9 and TRBJ2-1, with 8 bases aligning to TRBD2. Per germline, CDR1 SEHNR and CDR2 FQNEAQ (reference sequence). CDR3 length: 16 residues. V trimming: 2 bases; J trimming: 4 bases; junction bases outside the gene matches: 7. CDR3 region: CASSLRGAGEYNEQFF. CDR3 sequence (DNA): TGTGCCAGCAGCTTAAGGGGAGCGGGAGAGTACAATGAGCAGTTCTTC.

The chain joins TRBV5-6 to TRBJ1-3, with a possible D match to TRBD1 (6 bases). The V end was cut by 7 bases, the J end by 2 bases, with 13 bases between. CDR1 is SGHDT, CDR2 YYEEEE, per germline. The CDR3 covers 14 residues. The CDR3 protein is CASLRGGAGNTIYF. The CDR3 DNA reads TGTGCCAGCCTACGAGGGGGGGCTGGAAACACCATATATTTT. Together with reference TRBV5-6 and TRBJ1-3, the CDR3 gives the full variable domain: DAGVTQSPTHLIKTRGQQVTLRCSPKSGHDTVSWYQQALGQGPQFIFQYYEEEERQRGNFPDRFSGHQFPNYSSELNVNALLLGDSALYLCASLRGGAGNTIYFGEGSWLTVV.

The chain has TRBV19 and TRBJ1-1, with 9 bases lining up with TRBD1. Germline assignment: CDR1 LNHDA and CDR2 SQIVND (reference sequence). The CDR3 length is 15 residues. V gave up 3 bases and J gave up 5 bases; unmatched junction bases: 7. CDR3 bases: TGTGCCAGTAGTATGGACAGGACAGGGGTGACTGAAGCTTTCTTT. As protein: CASSMDRTGVTEAFF.

The rearrangement uses TRBV28 and TRBJ2-2; 9 bases agree with TRBD2. There are 16 residues in the CDR3. CDR1 is MDHEN, CDR2 SYDVKM, per germline. Trimming removed 5 bases from V and 1 base from J; junction bases left unmatched: 5. The CDR3 spells CASSTPLAGNTGELFF. The CDR3 nucleotides are TGTGCCAGCAGTACCCCACTAGCGGGGAACACCGGGGAGCTGTTTTTT.

V is TRBV5-6 and J is TRBJ2-1; 8 positions match TRBD1. With 0 bases clipped from V and 7 bases from J, the junction kept 6 bases outside the gene matches. Germline CDR1 reads SGHDT; CDR2 reads YYEEEE. The CDR3 loop spans 15 amino acids. CDR3 region: CASSLGQGRYNEQFF. The CDR3 DNA reads TGTGCCAGCAGCTTGGGACAGGGGAGGTATAATGAGCAGTTCTTC.

In DNA, the CDR3 is TGCGCCAGCAGTCTCAGGACAGGGGGCGAAACAGATACGCAGTATTTT. Translation gives CASSLRTGGETDTQYF. V usage is TRBV4-1 and J usage is TRBJ2-3; 11 nucleotides align to TRBD1. CDR1 is MGHRA, CDR2 YSYEKL, per germline. The CDR3 length is 16 residues. Trimming took 6 bases from V and 3 from J; bases not matched to a gene: 8.

This clone was detected only a few times. The V call is TRBV9, the J call TRBJ2-3; 14 bases map to TRBD2. J lost 3 bases, V lost 4 bases, and 7 bases had no gene match. Germline assignment: CDR1 SGDLS and CDR2 YYNGEE. This CDR3 spans 17 amino acids. The CDR3 protein is CASSPGTSGRRTDTQYF. DNA for the CDR3: TGTGCCAGCAGCCCCGGGACTAGCGGGAGAAGAACAGATACGCAGTATTTT. Using reference TRBV9 and TRBJ2-3 for the parts outside the CDR3, the full variable domain is DSGVTQTPKHLITATGQRVTLRCSPRSGDLSVYWYQQSLDQGLQFLIQYYNGEERAKGNILERFSAQQFPDLHSELNLSSLELGDSALYFCASSPGTSGRRTDTQYFGPGTRLTVL.

This chain's CDR3 is CATSREEAAYNEQFF. Here the CDR3 DNA reads TGTGCCACCAGCAGAGAGGAGGCAGCGTACAATGAGCAGTTCTTC. The genes are TRBV15 and TRBJ2-1, with a tentative D call TRBD2 (5 bases). Trimming stripped 0 bases from V and 4 bases from J, with 10 bases between. Germline values: CDR1 LNHNV, CDR2 YYDKDF (reference sequence). This CDR3 has 15 amino acids.

The J gene is TRBJ1-2, the V gene TRBV19; D call uncertain. Looked up from germline, CDR1 is LNHDA and CDR2 is SQIVND (reference sequence). The CDR3 covers 17 residues. Trimming removed 3 bases from V and 7 bases from J, with 24 bases in between. The CDR3 sequence is CASSILASRGITSGYTF. CDR3 bases: TGTGCCAGTAGTATCCTAGCCTCCCGGGGAATAACGAGTGGCTACACCTTC.

The CDR3 sequence is CASSQEYSSGNTIYF. In DNA form, the CDR3 reads TGCGCCAGCAGCCAAGAGTACAGCTCTGGAAACACCATATATTTT. The gene calls are TRBV4-3 and TRBJ1-3; D not resolved. The germline gives CDR1 LGHNA, CDR2 YSLEER. There are 15 residues in the CDR3. The V gene lost 0 bases and the J gene lost 0 bases, with 6 bases spanning the gap.

The V and J genes are TRBV9 and TRBJ2-2, with a tentative D call TRBD1 (6 bases). Germline CDR1 is SGDLS and CDR2 is YYNGEE. Trimming shortened V by 0 bases and J by 4 bases, and 7 bases separated the two germline ends. The CDR3 is made up of 14 amino acids. CDR3 protein: CASSVDRVTGELFF. The CDR3 nucleotides read TGTGCCAGCAGCGTAGACAGGGTCACCGGGGAGCTGTTTTTT.